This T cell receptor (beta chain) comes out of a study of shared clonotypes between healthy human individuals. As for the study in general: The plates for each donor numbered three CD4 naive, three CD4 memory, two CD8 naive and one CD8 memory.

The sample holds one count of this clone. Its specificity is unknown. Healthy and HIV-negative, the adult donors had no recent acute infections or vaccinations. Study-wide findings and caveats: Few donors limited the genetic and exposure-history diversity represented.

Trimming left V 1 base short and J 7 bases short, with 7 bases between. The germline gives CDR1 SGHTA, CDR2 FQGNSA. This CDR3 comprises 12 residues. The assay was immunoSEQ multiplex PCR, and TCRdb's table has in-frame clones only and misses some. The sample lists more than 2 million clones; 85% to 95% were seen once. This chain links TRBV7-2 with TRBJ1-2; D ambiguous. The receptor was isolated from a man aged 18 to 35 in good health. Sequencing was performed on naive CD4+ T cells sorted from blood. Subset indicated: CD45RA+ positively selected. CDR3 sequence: CASSLGRSGYTF. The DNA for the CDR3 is TGTGCCAGCAGCTTAGGTCGCAGTGGCTACACCTTC.